The present T cell receptor (beta chain) was sequenced within a study of blood T cell repertoires in COVID-19. About the research overall: Acute and convalescent COVID-19 specimens originated in the United States, Italy and Spain. PBMCs, B-cell-depleted T cells, or T cells were the source of the cDNA or gDNA that made up the material.

The CDR3 runs to 17 residues. In the authors' methods: Using reference gene primer amplification, nucleated cell counts were estimated. TCRdb's table, derived via immunoSEQ multiplex PCR, lists solely in-frame clones and lacks some. The V and J calls and clone size come from that table; D and trimming were worked out from the DNA. The sample yields about 300,000 clones, 65% to 85% seen once. The sequence derives from a human donor with COVID-19, enrolled during active disease. The donor label of this sample is uncertain. Input material: peripheral blood. The V call is TRBV21-1, the J call TRBJ2-1; TRBD2, the table's D call, was not compared with the DNA. TRBV21-1 is a pseudogene. The CDR3 region is CASSKEATPSSYNEQFF. The CDR3 DNA follows: TGTGCCAGCAGCAAAGAGGCGACTCCGAGCTCCTACAATGAGCAGTTCTTC.